This TCR beta chain derives from a study of blood T cell repertoires in COVID-19. This clone has a single count. Measured with immunoSEQ multiplex PCR; TCRdb has only the in-frame clones, and not every one. This sample has 100,000 to 150,000 clones, with more than 75% found just once. The receptor comes from a human donor in a cohort sampled during active COVID-19. The sequencing sample was made of peripheral blood.

In DNA form, the CDR3 reads TGTGCCAGCAGTGGGACGGAGGGGGGGGGTTTTTTGACCCAGCATTTT. Residues: CASSGTEGGGFLTQHF. The chain combines TRBV6-1 with TRBJ1-5, with a weak D call TRBD1 (6 bases). Germline values: CDR1 MNHNS, CDR2 SASEGT. Trimming took 4 bases from V and 11 from J, leaving 24 bases between them. This CDR3 spans 16 amino acids.